One and the same sample provided the 32 T cell receptor beta chains below, sequenced in a study of preoperative IRX-2 immunotherapy in early breast cancer. Data came from immunoSEQ multiplex PCR; TCRdb stores just in-frame clones and leaves some out. The sample gives roughly 25,000 clones, approximately 84% of which show up once; 2.2% is in the top ten. Treatment defined: preoperative locoregional IRX-2 cytokine immunotherapy. Sequenced here: lymph node tissue, sampled before IRX-2 immunotherapy. The receptors were sampled from a human donor with breast cancer.

The chain is built from TRBV11-3 and TRBJ1-2; 8 bases agree with TRBD1. Unmatched junction bases numbered 13, after V lost 6 bases and J lost 4 bases. CDR3 length: 16 residues. Germline V gives CDR1 SGHNT, CDR2 YENEEA. The CDR3: CASRHVRGQGIYGYTF. CDR3 bases: TGTGCCAGCAGGCACGTCCGAGGACAGGGAATCTATGGCTACACCTTC.

The chain joins TRBV4-1 to TRBJ1-2; D gene unclear. Trimming stripped 1 base from V and 0 bases from J, with 24 bases between. Looked up from germline, CDR1 is MGHRA and CDR2 is YSYEKL. This CDR3 is built from 20 residues. The CDR3 sequence: CASSQVGSRASGVANYGYTF. The CDR3 bases are TGCGCCAGCAGCCAAGTTGGATCGAGAGCGTCTGGCGTAGCTAACTATGGCTACACCTTC.

This clone turned up a few times. This chain links TRBV11-3 with TRBJ2-7; TRBD1 aligns across 10 bases. The CDR3 length is 15 residues. With V trimmed by 3 bases and J by 6 bases, 8 bases remained unmatched. CDR1 is SGHNT and CDR2 is YENEEA in the germline V gene. In DNA, the CDR3 is TGTGCCAGCAGCTTCGCCGGGACAGGGGAGGGCGAGCAGTACTTC. Translation: CASSFAGTGEGEQYF.

The chain has TRBV7-6 and TRBJ1-2, with D tentatively TRBD1 (5 bases). Trimming took 1 base from V and 4 from J, leaving 10 bases between them. Germline CDR1 and CDR2: SGHVS and FNYEAQ. The CDR3 is 14 amino acids. This chain's CDR3 is CASSLERGVYGYTF. CDR3 nucleotide sequence: TGTGCCAGCAGCTTAGAAAGAGGGGTCTATGGCTACACCTTC.

In its sample, this clone was seen a few times. This sequence joins TRBV11-3 and TRBJ1-3; D ambiguous. Trimming stripped 2 bases from V and 5 bases from J, with 19 bases between. From germline, CDR1 is SGHNT and CDR2 YENEEA. The length of the CDR3 is 17 residues. In DNA form, the CDR3 reads TGTGCCAGCAGCTTAAGTGGAAGAGACGGAATGCGAAACACCATATATTTT. Protein sequence: CASSLSGRDGMRNTIYF.

This clone was seen a handful of times. V usage is TRBV11-3 and J usage is TRBJ2-5, with TRBD2 matching over 9 bases. V was pared by 3 bases and J by 2 bases, with 4 bases of the junction left unmatched. Germline lookup yields CDR1 SGHNT and CDR2 YENEEA. This CDR3 is 15 amino acids long. CDR3 in DNA: TGTGCCAGCAGCTTGATAGCGGGGGTTCAAGAGACCCAGTACTTC. The encoded protein is CASSLIAGVQETQYF.

A single count supports this clone. The V and J genes are TRBV18 and TRBJ1-1; 9 nucleotides agree with TRBD1. V lost 3 bases, J lost 0 bases, and 2 bases stayed unmatched. Germline V lookup: CDR1 KGHSH, CDR2 LQKENI. This CDR3 region has 15 residues. This chain's CDR3 is CASSPDRGLNTEAFF. Here the CDR3 DNA reads TGTGCCAGCTCACCCGACAGGGGGTTGAACACTGAAGCTTTCTTT.

The V call is TRBV2, the J call TRBJ2-5; D tentatively fits TRBD1 or TRBD2 (6 bases each). The V and J ends lost 2 bases and 1 base respectively, with 14 bases between them. CDR1 is SNHLY, CDR2 FYNNEI, per germline. CDR3 length equals 16 residues. This CDR3 reads CASSEKGGLFQETQYF. CDR3 nucleotide sequence: TGTGCCAGCAGTGAAAAGGGGGGACTGTTCCAAGAGACCCAGTACTTC.

In its sample, this clone was seen a few times. V gene TRBV19 combines with J gene TRBJ1-2; tentative D call: TRBD1 (5 bases). The length of the CDR3 is 14 residues. With 5 bases removed from V and 8 bases from J, the gap between germline ends came to 18 bases. Germline V CDR1 and CDR2: LNHDA, SQIVND (reference sequence). The CDR3 region is CASSQSARGRGYTF. In nucleotides, the CDR3 is TGTGCCAGTAGTCAAAGCGCGAGGGGCCGGGGCTACACCTTC.

The rearrangement joins TRBV23-1 to TRBJ2-5; TRBD2 might be the D (6 bases). TRBV23-1 is an ORF for which the function is uncertain. The V and J ends lost 6 bases and 5 bases respectively, with 13 bases between them. CDR3 length: 13 amino acids. CDR3 amino acids: CASSLTSWETQYF. The CDR3 DNA follows: TGCGCCAGCAGCTTAACTAGCTGGGAGACCCAGTACTTC.

The V and J genes are TRBV7-7 and TRBJ1-4; D gene unclear. The germline V gene encodes CDR1 SSHAT and CDR2 FNYEAQ (reference sequence). There are 15 residues in the CDR3. Trimming stripped 3 bases from V and 4 bases from J, with 12 bases between. The CDR3 protein is CASSLVGSGNEKLFF. The CDR3 nucleotides read TGTGCCAGCAGCTTGGTGGGCAGCGGTAATGAAAAACTGTTTTTT.

This clone was observed once. The chain carries TRBV30 and TRBJ1-4; perhaps TRBD1 as D (6 bases). Between the trimmed V and J ends, which lost 3 bases and 8 bases, there was a span of 10 bases. CDR1 is GTSNPN and CDR2 is SVGIG in the germline V gene (reference sequence). The CDR3 consists of 12 residues. The CDR3 bases are TGTGCCTGGAGAGGACAGTACGAAAAACTGTTTTTT. Encoded protein: CAWRGQYEKLFF.

The CDR3 loop is CASSIRDPGGSDTQYF. The CDR3 bases are TGTGCCAGCAGCATTCGGGACCCCGGAGGTTCAGATACGCAGTATTTT. This chain uses TRBV7-1 with TRBJ2-3; tentatively, D is TRBD1 or TRBD2 (5 bases each). TRBV7-1 is an open reading frame, and its role is uncertain. The CDR3 totals 16 residues. The V gene lost 5 bases and the J gene lost 4 bases, with 19 bases spanning the gap.

This chain links TRBV7-1 with TRBJ2-3, with D possibly matching TRBD1 (5 bases). TRBV7-1 falls under the ORF class, with uncertain function. This CDR3 is 16 amino acids long. The V end lost 8 bases, the J end lost 1 base, and 19 bases lay between the germline ends. CDR3 DNA sequence: TGTGCCAGCTTGAAGTCCGGCAGGGTGGGCACAGATACGCAGTATTTT. It specifies CASLKSGRVGTDTQYF.

The rearrangement joins TRBV11-3 to TRBJ1-6; D unresolved. The CDR3 runs to 15 residues. V was trimmed by 0 bases and J by 8 bases, leaving 11 bases between them. Per germline, CDR1 SGHNT and CDR2 YENEEA. CDR3 coding DNA: TGTGCCAGCAGCTTAGAAGGGTCATTGGATTCACCCCTCCACTTT. This encodes CASSLEGSLDSPLHF.

This chain joins TRBV7-7 and TRBJ1-1, with a weak D call TRBD1 (6 bases). CDR1 and CDR2 from the germline V gene are SSHAT and FNYEAQ (reference sequence). The CDR3 contains 19 residues. V lost 3 bases and J lost 0, with 23 bases in between. CDR3 in DNA: TGTGCCAGCAGCTTCCGAATTTTAACAGGGCTGCTTATGAACACTGAAGCTTTCTTT. Amino acid sequence: CASSFRILTGLLMNTEAFF.

V gene TRBV6-8 combines with J gene TRBJ2-2; TRBD1 or TRBD2 may be the D gene (7 bases each). CDR1 MNHGY and CDR2 SAAAGT come from the germline V gene. The CDR3 is 15 amino acids. V shed 7 bases and J shed 0 bases, with 12 bases lying between them. In DNA, the CDR3 is TGTGCCAGCACGTCAGGGGGGGCGAACACCGGGGAGCTGTTTTTT. Its translation is CASTSGGANTGELFF.

J is TRBJ2-3 and V is TRBV22-1; TRBD1 was called by the table and not checked on the DNA. TRBV22-1 corresponds to a pseudogene. The CDR3 spans 16 residues. CDR3 sequence reads: CASSSIGTGPTDTQYF. As DNA, the CDR3 is TGTGCCAGCTCGAGCATCGGGACAGGGCCCACAGATACGCAGTATTTT.

As DNA, the CDR3 is TGTGCCAGCAGCTTGATCTTTCAGGGGAATGAGCAGTTCTTC. It yields the protein CASSLIFQGNEQFF. The V call is TRBV7-6, the J call TRBJ2-1; the D gene is possibly TRBD1 (6 bases). V was clipped by 3 bases and J by 7 bases, with 13 bases between them. The CDR3 runs to 14 residues. Germline loops: CDR1 SGHVS, CDR2 FNYEAQ.

J is TRBJ2-3 and V is TRBV6-8, with TRBD1 matching 9 bases. Germline V gene data show CDR1 as MNHGY and CDR2 as SAAAGT. The V segment lost 4 bases and the J segment 3 bases; nucleotides outside the gene matches: 11. This CDR3 is built from 17 residues. The CDR3 nucleotides read TGTGCCAGCAGTTCTAACCCGGGACAGGGAATAACAGATACGCAGTATTTT. Its protein product is CASSSNPGQGITDTQYF.

This clone has more than one count but fewer than ten. The J gene is TRBJ2-2, the V gene TRBV11-3; the D is unclear. Deletions cut 1 base from V and 3 bases from J, with 12 bases between. Germline CDR1 and CDR2: SGHNT and YENEEA. The CDR3 totals 16 residues. CDR3 bases: TGTGCCAGCAGCTTAGTGGGTCCCTTTGACACCGGGGAGCTGTTTTTT. Its protein product is CASSLVGPFDTGELFF.

The chain links TRBV28 to TRBJ1-2; perhaps TRBD1 as D (6 bases). V lost 7 bases to trimming and J lost 6 bases, with 18 bases between them. The CDR3 is 14 residues long. CDR1 is MDHEN, CDR2 SYDVKM, per germline. The CDR3 region has the DNA TGTGCCAGCAATACACAGGGTCGGTTTGATGGCTACACCTTC. Protein product: CASNTQGRFDGYTF.

The chain couples TRBV6-8 to TRBJ2-1, with 8 bases aligning to TRBD1. This CDR3 comprises 14 residues. From germline, CDR1 is MNHGY and CDR2 SAAAGT. The V segment lost 5 bases and the J segment 4 bases; nucleotides outside the gene matches: 4. CDR3 sequence: CASSTGGAYNEQFF. The CDR3 nucleotides read TGTGCCAGCAGTACAGGGGGTGCATACAATGAGCAGTTCTTC.

The genes are TRBV28 and TRBJ2-3; 9 bases align to TRBD2. The CDR3 totals 16 residues. Germline V CDR1 and CDR2: MDHEN, SYDVKM. V was clipped by 2 bases and J by 4 bases; unmatched bases: 7. CDR3: CASSLGAGGNSDTQYF. The DNA for the CDR3 is TGTGCCAGCAGTTTAGGGGCGGGAGGGAATTCAGATACGCAGTATTTT. The variable domain in full, completed from reference TRBV28 and TRBJ2-3, reads DVKVTQSSRYLVKRTGEKVFLECVQDMDHENMFWYRQDPGLGLRLIYFSYDVKMKEKGDIPEGYSVSREKKERFSLILESASTNQTSMYLCASSLGAGGNSDTQYFGPGTRLTVL.

This sequence joins TRBV5-1 and TRBJ1-3, with 7 bases aligning to TRBD1. V dropped 4 bases and J dropped 2; count of bases not matched to a gene: 18. Per germline, CDR1 SGHRS and CDR2 YFSETQ. The CDR3 loop spans 19 amino acids. CDR3 sequence reads: CASSRSGQEIVGAGNTIYF. The CDR3 coding sequence is TGCGCCAGCAGCCGATCCGGACAGGAGATCGTTGGCGCTGGAAACACCATATATTTT.

V usage is TRBV6-8 and J usage is TRBJ2-7; 8 bases are shared with TRBD1. Unmatched junction bases numbered 8, after V lost 5 bases and J lost 2 bases. Germline V lookup: CDR1 MNHGY, CDR2 SAAAGT. This CDR3 contains 15 residues. The DNA of the CDR3 is TGTGCCAGCAGTCCCGACAGGGGAAGAACCTACGAGCAGTACTTC. Translated: CASSPDRGRTYEQYF.

The chain carries TRBV19 and TRBJ1-5; D ambiguous. Between the trimmed V and J ends, which lost 4 bases and 1 base, there was a span of 5 bases. There are 13 residues in the CDR3. Germline V gives CDR1 LNHDA, CDR2 SQIVND (reference sequence). CDR3 coding DNA: TGTGCCAGTAGTAAGGACAGCAATCAGCCCCAGCATTTT. As protein: CASSKDSNQPQHF. Full variable domain (outside the CDR3, taken from reference TRBV19 and TRBJ1-5): DGGITQSPKYLFRKEGQNVTLSCEQNLNHDAMYWYRQDPGQGLRLIYYSQIVNDFQKGDIAEGYSVSREKKESFPLTVTSAQKNPTAFYLCASSKDSNQPQHFGDGTRLSIL.

This chain uses TRBV11-3 with TRBJ2-5, with D maybe TRBD2 (7 bases). The CDR3 spans 16 residues. Between the trimmed V and J ends, which lost 0 bases and 4 bases, there was a span of 15 bases. In germline, CDR1 is SGHNT, CDR2 YENEEA. CDR3 in DNA: TGTGCCAGCAGCTTAGAGGCAGGGGAGGGGGGAGAGACCCAGTACTTC. Amino acids: CASSLEAGEGGETQYF.

This chain joins TRBV18 and TRBJ1-6, with D perhaps matching TRBD1 (5 bases). Trimming pared 2 bases from V and 6 bases from J, leaving 23 bases between. Germline-derived CDR1 and CDR2 are KGHSH and LQKENI. The CDR3 spans 19 residues. The CDR3 is CASSPVRQSSQVGNSPLHF. Here the CDR3 DNA reads TGTGCCAGCTCACCAGTGAGACAGAGTTCCCAAGTTGGTAATTCACCCCTCCACTTT.

In its sample, this clone is medium-sized. The chain carries TRBV6-8 and TRBJ1-1, with no clear D. The germline V gene encodes CDR1 MNHGY and CDR2 SAAAGT. The CDR3 runs 14 residues. Trimming took 6 bases from V and 2 from J, leaving 13 bases between them. The chain's CDR3 is CASSPMLGNTEAFF. DNA for the CDR3: TGTGCCAGCAGCCCGATGTTAGGCAACACTGAAGCTTTCTTT.

The rearrangement joins TRBV19 to TRBJ2-3, with TRBD2 as a possible D gene (6 bases). The CDR3 contains 15 residues. V lost 6 bases and J 2 bases, leaving 15 bases between the germline ends. Germline V gives CDR1 LNHDA, CDR2 SQIVND (reference sequence). The CDR3 sequence: CASSNSGALTDTQYF. The CDR3 bases are TGTGCCAGTAGCAATAGCGGCGCACTCACAGATACGCAGTATTTT.

The V and J genes are TRBV6-8 and TRBJ1-4; D might be TRBD1 (6 bases). Germline assignment: CDR1 MNHGY and CDR2 SAAAGT. The CDR3 covers 14 residues. The V gene lost 5 bases and the J gene lost 4 bases, with 11 bases spanning the gap. The CDR3 DNA sequence: TGTGCCAGCAGTACCATCAGGGGTAATGAAAAACTGTTTTTT. Amino acid sequence: CASSTIRGNEKLFF.